Listed below are T cell receptor beta chains from one sample, sequenced in a study of T cell repertoires in cytomegalovirus infection. No cognate antigen is known for these TCRs. TCRdb re-called the reads with MiXCR, one entry per CDR3 protein. The table records about 920,000 distinct CDR3 sequences, roughly 31% of them present only once. Sequences were derived from cultured CD8+ T cells from PBMCs, sampled from culture after CMV antigen stimulation. The source of these receptors is a human donor in good health (CMV status not recorded). Some clones in this sample may be carry-over from other donors' samples. Each CDR3 is given with its conserved first and last residue. A D gene is named only where the DNA matches it firmly. Part of the rows lack a size; the others show once, few, many or a class for expanded clones.

CDR3nt: TGTGCCAGCAGCTTAGGGGGAGGGTACAGGGGCTATGGCTACACCTTC; CDR3aa: CASSLGGGYRGYGYTF; abundance: -; v_gene: TRBV7-9; d_gene: TRBD1; j_gene: TRBJ1-2
CDR3nt: TGTGCCATCAGTGAGGGGCGGGGGGGCCGTTCCGACAATGAGCAGTTCTTC; CDR3aa: CAISEGRGGRSDNEQFF; abundance: -; v_gene: TRBV10-3; d_gene: TRBD2; j_gene: TRBJ2-1
CDR3nt: TGCAGCGTTGAAGAGCGGGACGGCTACACCTTC; CDR3aa: CSVEERDGYTF; abundance: few; v_gene: TRBV29-1; d_gene: -; j_gene: TRBJ1-2
CDR3nt: TGTGCCAGCAGTTCACTCAGCGGAGGACAGCCCCAGCATTTT; CDR3aa: CASSSLSGGQPQHF; abundance: -; v_gene: TRBV27; d_gene: -; j_gene: TRBJ1-5
CDR3nt: TGCGCCAGCAGTCAAGCCCTGCGAGGGGGCAGGACAGATACGCAGTATTTT; CDR3aa: CASSQALRGGRTDTQYF; abundance: few; v_gene: TRBV23-1; d_gene: TRBD1; j_gene: TRBJ2-3
CDR3nt: TGTGCCAGCAGCCCCCCGGGACAGGGGGTTCTGAACACTGAAGCTTTCTTT; CDR3aa: CASSPPGQGVLNTEAFF; abundance: -; v_gene: TRBV14; d_gene: TRBD1; j_gene: TRBJ1-1
CDR3nt: TGTGCCAGCGGCTTAGTCCCGGGTTCTGGGGCCAACGTCCTGACTTTC; CDR3aa: CASGLVPGSGANVLTF; abundance: -; v_gene: TRBV11-1; d_gene: -; j_gene: TRBJ2-6
CDR3nt: TGTGCCTCTGGAGGGGGTTTCTATGGCTACACCTTC; CDR3aa: CASGGGFYGYTF; abundance: -; v_gene: TRBV6-5; d_gene: -; j_gene: TRBJ1-2
CDR3nt: TGTGCCAGCAGCATCACGGGCGGGCGGATTCGCACAGATACGCAGTATTTT; CDR3aa: CASSITGGRIRTDTQYF; abundance: many; v_gene: TRBV11-1; d_gene: -; j_gene: TRBJ2-3
CDR3nt: TGTGCCAGCAGCTTAGAGGGACACCGGGGGACTGAAGCTTTCTTT; CDR3aa: CASSLEGHRGTEAFF; abundance: -; v_gene: TRBV7-9; d_gene: -; j_gene: TRBJ1-1
CDR3nt: TGTGCCAGCAGCTTAGGCCGGGGGGGGGTTTACAATGAGCAGTTCTTC; CDR3aa: CASSLGRGGVYNEQFF; abundance: -; v_gene: TRBV11-1; d_gene: TRBD2; j_gene: TRBJ2-1
CDR3nt: TGCGCCAGCAGCGCCGGGAGGGGCGGGGAACTGGGTGAGCAGTTCTTC; CDR3aa: CASSAGRGGELGEQFF; abundance: few; v_gene: TRBV4-1; d_gene: TRBD2; j_gene: TRBJ2-1
CDR3nt: TGCAGTGGGGACAAGAACACTGAAGCTTTCTTT; CDR3aa: CSGDKNTEAFF; abundance: -; v_gene: TRBV20-1; d_gene: -; j_gene: TRBJ1-1